This entry describes one T cell receptor beta chain. Its antigen remains unidentified. The repertoire was sequenced with immunoSEQ multiplex PCR; TCRdb's copy has only in-frame clones and lacks some. Found here are about 1.1 million clones, around 77% of them singletons; the top ten hold roughly 0.83%. The sample is drawn from a study of shared clonotypes between healthy human individuals. Study-level points and caveats: The study's rarefaction showed incomplete sorted-subset sequencing despite large depth. Larger richness was generally estimated for naive than memory subsets.

CD45RA+ naive and CD45RA-negative memory subsets were separated from CD4+ cells. The V gene lost 3 bases and the J gene lost 8 bases, with 13 bases spanning the gap. The germline V gene has CDR1 MDHEN and CDR2 SYDVKM. The CDR3 runs to 14 residues. The specimen sequenced was memory CD4+ T cells from PBMCs. Subset denoted: CD45RA-negative fraction. The rearrangement uses TRBV28 and TRBJ2-2; no clear D gene. This clonotype originated in a young man in good health. Some clones in this sample may be carry-over from other donors' samples. In DNA form, the CDR3 reads TGTGCCAGCAGTTTTCCCCACATCCGGGGGGAGCTGTTTTTT. The encoded protein is CASSFPHIRGELFF.